This T cell receptor beta chain was sequenced in a study of cytomegalovirus exposure and HLA in healthy donors. This clone was observed a handful of times. Primers: 60 Vbeta forward and 13 Jbeta reverse. Only in-frame clones appear in the TCRdb table, and some are missing; sequencing was by immunoSEQ multiplex PCR. In the table there are about 160,000 clones, approximately 75% of which are singletons. In germline, CDR1 is SGHAT, CDR2 FQNNGV. CDR3 length: 16 amino acids. V was pared by 7 bases and J by 4 bases, with 15 bases of the junction left unmatched. This receptor was obtained from a woman aged 18-30 years in good health and CMV-seronegative. The specimen was PBMCs. The rearrangement links TRBV11-2 to TRBJ1-1, with TRBD1 identical over 7 bases. The DNA for the CDR3 is TGTGCCAGCAAACCCGGGACAGATAAACCGGGCACTGAAGCTTTCTTT. Residues: CASKPGTDKPGTEAFF.